This is a list of T cell receptor beta chains from one sample in a study of identical twins. TCRdb processed the 5' RACE reads anew with MiXCR; each CDR3 protein has one entry. The sample records roughly 770,000 distinct CDR3 sequences, around a sixth being singletons. The sample also formed part of further work on T cells expressing NK-cell markers.

Specimen: PBMCs. The receptors were sampled from a woman younger than 35 in good health. Each CDR3 is given with its conserved first and last residue. Fields, in order: CDR3 DNA, CDR3 protein, clone size, V gene, D gene, J gene. D genes are given only for firm matches. Expanded clones are given a class, and other clones once, few, many or no size at all.

DNA: TGTGCCAGTAAAGTTGGACTAGCGGGAGGCGTCGATGAGCAGTACTTC
CDR3: CASKVGLAGGVDEQYF
size: once
V: TRBV19
D: TRBD2
J: TRBJ2-7

DNA: TGTGCCAGCAGCGTGGCCGGAACAGGGGGTAATAGGAACGAGCAGTACTTC
CDR3: CASSVAGTGGNRNEQYF
size: few
V: TRBV9
D: TRBD1
J: TRBJ2-7

DNA: TGTGCCAGCTCACCACCAGGGCAGGGGGCTGAAGCTTTCTTT
CDR3: CASSPPGQGAEAFF
size: .
V: TRBV18
D: TRBD1
J: TRBJ1-1

DNA: TGCAGCGTTGAACTAGCGGGTGTCTCCTACGAGCAGTACTTC
CDR3: CSVELAGVSYEQYF
size: .
V: TRBV29-1
D: TRBD2
J: TRBJ2-7

DNA: TGCGCCAGCAGTGAACAGATCCAAGAGACCCAGTACTTC
CDR3: CASSEQIQETQYF
size: .
V: TRBV10-1
D: .
J: TRBJ2-5

DNA: TGTGCCAGCAGCTTTCTGGGCTTGACGGGCCACCGGGAGCTGTTTTTT
CDR3: CASSFLGLTGHRELFF
size: few
V: TRBV28
D: .
J: TRBJ2-2

DNA: TGTGCCATCAAAACCGGGAGAGGTAGAGATACGCAGTATTTT
CDR3: CAIKTGRGRDTQYF
size: .
V: TRBV10-3
D: .
J: TRBJ2-3

DNA: TGCGCCAGCAGCTTCGACACAGCAGATACGCAGTATTTT
CDR3: CASSFDTADTQYF
size: many
V: TRBV5-1
D: .
J: TRBJ2-3

DNA: TGTGCCAGCAGCTACAGGGGATTGAGTGCAGATACGCAGTATTTT
CDR3: CASSYRGLSADTQYF
size: .
V: TRBV6-5
D: TRBD1
J: TRBJ2-3

DNA: TGTGCCAGCAGTTTGAAGGGGGCTGATCAGCCCCAGCATTTT
CDR3: CASSLKGADQPQHF
size: few
V: TRBV12-3/TRBV12-4
D: TRBD1
J: TRBJ1-5

DNA: TGTGCCAGCAGCTGGGAGAACTATGGCTACACCTTC
CDR3: CASSWENYGYTF
size: .
V: TRBV7-2
D: .
J: TRBJ1-2

DNA: TGTGCCAGCAGCTTAGGTTTGGGGGGTACGCAGTATTTT
CDR3: CASSLGLGGTQYF
size: few
V: TRBV7-2
D: .
J: TRBJ2-3

DNA: TGCGCCAGCAGCTTGGCGTATGCGGGGTCCAAGAAGACCCAGTACTTC
CDR3: CASSLAYAGSKKTQYF
size: few
V: TRBV5-1
D: .
J: TRBJ2-5

DNA: TGTGCCAGCAGCTTAGGGGTGGGACTAGCTGGCTACAATGAGCAGTTCTTC
CDR3: CASSLGVGLAGYNEQFF
size: .
V: TRBV7-2
D: TRBD2
J: TRBJ2-1

DNA: TGTGCCAGCAATATGTTGCTCGGGGCATTGAACACTGAAGCTTTCTTT
CDR3: CASNMLLGALNTEAFF
size: .
V: TRBV11-2
D: .
J: TRBJ1-1

DNA: TGTGCCAGTAGCGCCTCAGGGACAGGGGGTCATGGCTACACCTTC
CDR3: CASSASGTGGHGYTF
size: few
V: TRBV19
D: TRBD1
J: TRBJ1-2

DNA: TGTGCCAGCAGCTTGGAACGACGGACAGTCAATGAAAAACTGTTTTTT
CDR3: CASSLERRTVNEKLFF
size: few
V: TRBV5-6
D: .
J: TRBJ1-4

DNA: TGTGCCAGCAGTGAGGGACTAGAAAACAATGAGCAGTTCTTC
CDR3: CASSEGLENNEQFF
size: many
V: TRBV6-4
D: TRBD2
J: TRBJ2-1

DNA: TGCAGTGTCCCCCTTCCGGTTATTCCCTATGGCTACACCTTC
CDR3: CSVPLPVIPYGYTF
size: few
V: TRBV20-1
D: .
J: TRBJ1-2

DNA: TGTGCCAGCTCACCAATGGGCCCAAATCAGCCCCAGCATTTT
CDR3: CASSPMGPNQPQHF
size: few
V: TRBV18
D: .
J: TRBJ1-5

DNA: TGTGCCACCAGCACCGACAGGGGCACTGAAGCTTTCTTT
CDR3: CATSTDRGTEAFF
size: many
V: TRBV15
D: TRBD1
J: TRBJ1-1

DNA: TGTGCCACCAGCAGAGATTTCTTCCCCCAGCATTTT
CDR3: CATSRDFFPQHF
size: .
V: TRBV15
D: .
J: TRBJ1-5

DNA: TGCAGTGCTAGGACAGGGAATGGCGAGCAGTACTTC
CDR3: CSARTGNGEQYF
size: few
V: TRBV20-1
D: TRBD1
J: TRBJ2-7

DNA: TGTGCCAGCAGTTTCCTGACTAGCGGCTACGAGCAGTACTTC
CDR3: CASSFLTSGYEQYF
size: few
V: TRBV12-3/TRBV12-4
D: TRBD2
J: TRBJ2-7

DNA: TGCGCCAGCAGCTCAGGGGACCCATACCCGAACACTGAAGCTTTCTTT
CDR3: CASSSGDPYPNTEAFF
size: .
V: TRBV5-1
D: .
J: TRBJ1-1

DNA: TGCGCCAGCAGTGTCCGGGGGCTGCAAGAGACCCAGTACTTC
CDR3: CASSVRGLQETQYF
size: few
V: TRBV5-1
D: .
J: TRBJ2-5

DNA: TGTGCCAGCAGTTACTCGAGAGGGACGGGCACAGATACGCAGTATTTT
CDR3: CASSYSRGTGTDTQYF
size: many
V: TRBV6-5
D: .
J: TRBJ2-3

DNA: TGTGCCAGCATCCAAAGGCCCCCCGGGGAGCTGTTTTTT
CDR3: CASIQRPPGELFF
size: .
V: TRBV7-9
D: .
J: TRBJ2-2

DNA: TGCGCCAGCAGCTTGGGTACTCGGGTGGGCGAGCAGTACTTC
CDR3: CASSLGTRVGEQYF
size: .
V: TRBV5-1
D: .
J: TRBJ2-7